These 30 T cell receptor beta chains came from one sample sequenced in a study of T-cell memory formation after mild COVID-19. TCRdb re-called the 5' RACE reads through MiXCR, storing one row per CDR3 protein. Counted here are about 130,000 distinct CDR3 sequences, approximately 15% occurring once; the ten biggest clones make up about 15%. The sample taken for sequencing was PBMCs or a T cell subset sorted from them (not recorded which). The receptors were sampled from an adult woman who had mild COVID-19 (a few samples of this study predate the infection). Cell type and time point are not known.

This clonotype showed up just a few times. The genes are TRBV18 and TRBJ2-3, with 11 bases that match TRBD2. J gave up 0 bases and V 3 bases, and 2 bases lay outside the gene matches. The CDR3 spans 16 residues. Germline CDR1 KGHSH, CDR2 LQKENI. CDR3 DNA sequence: TGTGCCAGCTCACCGCGACTAGCGGGAAGCACAGATACGCAGTATTTT. This translates into CASSPRLAGSTDTQYF.

This clonotype was counted between two and nine times. The rearrangement joins TRBV20-1 to TRBJ2-1; weak D call: TRBD2 (5 bases). Germline V gene data show CDR1 as DFQATT and CDR2 as SNEGSKA (reference sequence). The CDR3 loop spans 13 amino acids. V lost 5 bases and J 5 bases, leaving 13 bases between the germline ends. The chain's CDR3 is CSASRGYDNEQFF. Here the CDR3 DNA reads TGCAGTGCTTCCCGGGGATATGACAATGAGCAGTTCTTC.

V usage is TRBV12-3 or TRBV12-4 and J usage is TRBJ1-2, with 8 nucleotides matching TRBD1. The CDR3 extends over 13 amino acids. The V and J ends lost 6 bases and 3 bases, in that order; junction bases with no gene match: 3. Here the CDR3 reads CASRQGADYGYTF. Written as DNA, the CDR3 is TGTGCCAGCAGGCAGGGGGCGGACTATGGCTACACCTTC.

The genes are TRBV9 and TRBJ1-1; D is unresolved. The CDR3 is made up of 13 amino acids. The ends were cut back, 0 bases at V and 5 bases at J, with 8 bases in the middle. Germline CDR1 SGDLS, CDR2 YYNGEE. This CDR3 is CASSVEAGTEAFF. CDR3 DNA: TGTGCCAGCAGCGTAGAGGCGGGGACTGAAGCTTTCTTT.

For the CDR3, the DNA is TGTGCCAGCAGCTTTCGGGCAGAGAGCTATGGCTACACCTTC. Translating it yields CASSFRAESYGYTF. The V and J genes are TRBV7-9 and TRBJ1-2; no clear D gene. Trimming removed 3 bases at V and 4 bases at J, with 12 bases between. This CDR3 contains 14 residues. Germline CDR1 reads SEHNR; CDR2 reads FQNEAQ (reference sequence).

The chain is built from TRBV19 and TRBJ2-3; D is possibly TRBD2 (5 bases). From germline, CDR1 is LNHDA and CDR2 SQIVND (reference sequence). Trimming cost V 3 bases and J 4 bases, with 17 bases left between them. CDR3 length: 16 amino acids. The CDR3 DNA reads as TGTGCCAGTAGTATCCTCGGGGAGCCGGTCGCAGATACGCAGTATTTT. It translates to CASSILGEPVADTQYF.

This clonotype was recorded many times. This sequence joins TRBV12-3 or TRBV12-4 and TRBJ2-1, with D unclear. Trimming took off 3 bases at V and 0 bases at J, with 12 bases between the two ends. The CDR3 consists of 16 residues. The CDR3 DNA follows: TGTGCCAGCAGTTTGAAAGTGGGTCCCTCCTACAATGAGCAGTTCTTC. This gives the protein CASSLKVGPSYNEQFF.

In the case of this clonotype: Germline and junction disagree at one end, which may indicate a read error. This chain connects TRBV12-3 or TRBV12-4 to TRBJ2-5, with TRBD2 as a possible D gene (6 bases). The CDR3 sequence is 15 residues long. The chain's CDR3 is CDSTGGSSGRETQYF. The CDR3 DNA follows: TGTGACAGCACCGGAGGGAGTTCTGGGCGAGAGACCCAGTACTTC.

The rearrangement uses TRBV15 and TRBJ1-1; D perhaps matches TRBD1 (6 bases). This CDR3 is 16 amino acids long. Germline CDR1 reads LNHNV; CDR2 reads YYDKDF (reference sequence). V dropped 4 bases and J dropped 4 bases, with 19 bases sitting between them. As DNA, the CDR3 is TGTGCCACCAGCATACCCCCCGGGGGGGCCGGCACTGAAGCTTTCTTT. Translating it yields CATSIPPGGAGTEAFF.

Many counts were recorded for this clonotype. The chain carries TRBV5-6 and TRBJ2-2, with D unclear. This CDR3 is 14 amino acids long. Germline V lookup: CDR1 SGHDT, CDR2 YYEEEE. V lost 6 bases and J lost 4, with 13 bases in between. CDR3 protein: CASTLQRFTGELFF. In DNA form, the CDR3 reads TGTGCCAGCACCCTCCAACGGTTCACCGGGGAGCTGTTTTTT.

This clonotype was counted between two and nine times. The rearrangement uses TRBV6-6 and TRBJ2-7; D unresolved. V lost 6 bases to trimming and J lost 3 bases, with 9 bases between them. Looked up from germline, CDR1 is MNHNY and CDR2 is SVGAGI (reference sequence). This CDR3 is 12 amino acids long. CDR3 DNA sequence: TGTGCCAGCAGCAGCACACTCTACGAGCAGTACTTC. Protein sequence: CASSSTLYEQYF.

The V gene is TRBV3-1, the J gene TRBJ1-1, with 7 bases matching TRBD1. Germline CDR1 is LGHDT and CDR2 is YNNKEL (reference sequence). The V and J ends lost 1 base and 10 bases, in that order; junction bases with no gene match: 15. The CDR3 has 16 amino acids. The CDR3 loop reads CASSQGPVLGTEGAFF. The CDR3 bases are TGTGCCAGCAGCCAAGGGCCGGTTCTGGGGACAGAGGGAGCTTTCTTT.

This clonotype was detected a few times. This chain links TRBV6-5 with TRBJ2-2, with 8 bases matching TRBD1. Germline V lookup: CDR1 MNHEY, CDR2 SVGAGI. V lost 6 bases to trimming and J lost 1 base; unmatched junction nucleotides: 7. The CDR3 covers 16 residues. The CDR3, as DNA: TGTGCCAGCAGATTATCCGGGACAGGGAACACCGGGGAGCTGTTTTTT. Its translation is CASRLSGTGNTGELFF.

The chain is built from TRBV6-9 and TRBJ2-1, with 13 bases aligning to TRBD2. The CDR3 runs 16 residues. From germline, CDR1 is MNHGY and CDR2 SVAAGI. V lost 2 bases, J lost 7 bases, and 5 bases stayed unmatched. The CDR3 sequence is CASSYPGLAGLNEQFF. Written as DNA, the CDR3 is TGTGCCAGCAGTTATCCGGGACTAGCGGGACTAAATGAGCAGTTCTTC.

The rearrangement links TRBV5-5 to TRBJ1-5, with 7 bases aligning to TRBD1. The CDR3 has 14 amino acids. V was clipped by 4 bases and J by 2 bases; unmatched bases: 3. Germline V gene lookup returns CDR1 SGHKS and CDR2 YYEKEE (reference sequence). The CDR3 here is CASSSGQGNQPQHF. Here the CDR3 DNA reads TGTGCCAGCAGCAGCGGACAGGGCAATCAGCCCCAGCATTTT.

The J gene is TRBJ2-2, the V gene TRBV9; a possible D gene is TRBD2 (6 bases). This CDR3 is built from 16 residues. Trimming took 4 bases from V and 7 from J, leaving 20 bases between them. In germline, CDR1 is SGDLS, CDR2 YYNGEE. The CDR3 DNA sequence: TGTGCCAGCAGCTATTGGAGGGAGGCGGTTAACGGGGAGCTGTTTTTT. Translating it yields CASSYWREAVNGELFF.

V and J are TRBV7-2 and TRBJ2-5; D not resolved. CDR3 length: 13 residues. The germline V and J ends were trimmed by 1 base and 4 bases, with 7 bases remaining between them. Germline loops: CDR1 SGHTA, CDR2 FQGNSA. DNA for the CDR3: TGTGCCAGCAGCTTAGGGGCCGTAGAGACCCAGTACTTC. It yields the protein CASSLGAVETQYF.

This clonotype was seen a handful of times. The chain uses TRBV20-1 and TRBJ2-5, with TRBD2 matching over 8 bases. The CDR3 covers 13 residues. The germline V gene encodes CDR1 DFQATT and CDR2 SNEGSKA (reference sequence). Trimming removed 8 bases from V and 2 bases from J; junction bases left unmatched: 7. CDR3 nucleotides: TGCAGTTTCCCTAGCGGGCCACAAGAGACCCAGTACTTC. This gives the protein CSFPSGPQETQYF.

This clonotype turned up a few times. The rearrangement joins TRBV7-2 to TRBJ1-2; 7 nucleotides align to TRBD1. The CDR3 spans 15 residues. The junction had 9 bases not matched to a gene; V was cut back by 5 bases and J by 3 bases. The germline V gene has CDR1 SGHTA and CDR2 FQGNSA. The DNA of the CDR3 is TGTGCCAGCAGCATCTACAGGGGTGCGGACTATGGCTACACCTTC. This gives the protein CASSIYRGADYGYTF.

CDR3 DNA sequence: TGCGCCAGCAGCCTTACAGGCGCGGAAGAGCAGTACTTC. It translates to CASSLTGAEEQYF. The chain recombines TRBV4-1 with TRBJ2-7; D perhaps matches TRBD1 (5 bases). Trimming removed 4 bases at V and 7 bases at J, with 14 bases between. The CDR3 covers 13 residues. In germline, CDR1 is MGHRA, CDR2 YSYEKL.

This rearrangement joins TRBV7-8 to TRBJ2-1, with D possibly TRBD2 on 7 matching bases. The CDR3 sequence is 13 residues long. Trimming shortened V by 3 bases and J by 8 bases, and 11 bases separated the two germline ends. Germline V gene lookup returns CDR1 SGHVS and CDR2 FQNEAQ. The DNA for the CDR3 is TGTGCCAGCAGCTTGGTGGGGGGGCATGAGCAGTTCTTC. This translates into CASSLVGGHEQFF.

V is TRBV7-8 and J is TRBJ2-7, with D tentatively TRBD1 (5 bases). Germline V gives CDR1 SGHVS, CDR2 FQNEAQ. CDR3 size: 14 residues. V was pared by 0 bases and J by 6 bases, with 12 bases between. The DNA of the CDR3 is TGTGCCAGCAGCTTAGCTTCGTCAGGGCGCGAGCAGTACTTC. Protein sequence: CASSLASSGREQYF.

The table lists this clonotype with many counts. The CDR3 sequence: CAISESRMGQFF. CDR3 nucleotide sequence: TGTGCCATCAGTGAGTCCCGAATGGGGCAGTTCTTC. The chain links TRBV10-3 to TRBJ2-1; no definite D call. The CDR3 length is 12 residues. V was pared by 0 bases and J by 12 bases, with 9 bases between. Germline-derived CDR1 and CDR2 are ENHRY and SYGVKD.

The sample holds a few counts of this clonotype. The chain is built from TRBV2 and TRBJ1-2, with D perhaps TRBD1 (5 bases). The length of the CDR3 is 12 residues. V gave up 6 bases and J gave up 8 bases, with 13 bases separating them. The germline CDR1 and CDR2 sequences are SNHLY and FYNNEI. The CDR3 DNA follows: TGTGCCAGCAGCACGGGACTCTGGGGCTACACCTTC. It translates to CASSTGLWGYTF.

This clonotype was recorded many times. The chain recombines TRBV7-2 with TRBJ2-5, with 8 bases that match TRBD2. The junction had 8 bases not matched to a gene; V was cut back by 7 bases and J by 4 bases. The germline V gene encodes CDR1 SGHTA and CDR2 FQGNSA. The CDR3 is 14 residues long. The CDR3 bases are TGTGCCAGCATGGCGGGACTAGGTCGAGAGACCCAGTACTTC. It is translated as CASMAGLGRETQYF.

V and J are TRBV12-5 and TRBJ1-1, with D possibly TRBD1 on 6 matching bases. V was shortened by 1 base and J by 5 bases, with 20 bases between the two germline ends. This CDR3 is built from 17 residues. Germline V gene sequence: CDR1 LGHNT, CDR2 FRNRAP. CDR3 sequence: CASGLAQAGGAWTEAFF. The CDR3 region has the DNA TGTGCTAGTGGTTTGGCTCAAGCGGGGGGGGCGTGGACTGAAGCTTTCTTT.

This clonotype turned up a few times. The rearrangement joins TRBV19 to TRBJ2-1; 7 nucleotides line up with TRBD2. The germline CDR1 and CDR2 sequences are LNHDA and SQIVND (reference sequence). The trim removed 1 base at V and 3 bases at J, leaving 3 bases unmatched. The CDR3 contains 15 residues. CDR3 DNA: TGTGCCAGTAGTATAGTGGCGGGAGACTACAATGAGCAGTTCTTC. It specifies CASSIVAGDYNEQFF. Full variable domain (missing parts from reference TRBV19 and TRBJ2-1): DGGITQSPKYLFRKEGQNVTLSCEQNLNHDAMYWYRQDPGQGLRLIYYSQIVNDFQKGDIAEGYSVSREKKESFPLTVTSAQKNPTAFYLCASSIVAGDYNEQFFGPGTRLTVL.

This clonotype was seen only a few times. This chain joins TRBV11-2 and TRBJ2-3; a possible D gene is TRBD2 (5 bases). Per the germline V gene, CDR1 is SGHAT and CDR2 is FQNNGV. The CDR3 contains 17 residues. V was pared by 0 bases and J by 5 bases, with 18 bases between. In nucleotides, the CDR3 is TGTGCCAGCAGCTTAGAACAGAGGGCTTGGGCAGGAGATACGCAGTATTTT. Its translation is CASSLEQRAWAGDTQYF. Combining the CDR3 with reference TRBV11-2 and TRBJ2-3 gives the whole variable domain EAGVAQSPRYKIIEKRQSVAFWCNPISGHATLYWYQQILGQGPKLLIQFQNNGVVDDSQLPKDRFSAERLKGVDSTLKIQPAKLEDSAVYLCASSLEQRAWAGDTQYFGPGTRLTVL.

This clonotype was observed a few times. V and J are TRBV20-1 and TRBJ1-2, with 11 bases aligning to TRBD1. Trimming at V came to 1 base and at J to 4 bases, leaving 8 bases not matched to a gene. This CDR3 comprises 16 residues. The V gene's germline CDR1 is DFQATT and CDR2 SNEGSKA (reference sequence). As DNA, the CDR3 is TGCAGTGCTAGAGTGGACAGGGGGCAATTAAGCTATGGCTACACCTTC. It specifies CSARVDRGQLSYGYTF.

For this clonotype: A single base separates this from a much larger clone, so it may be a read error. This rearrangement joins TRBV29-1 to TRBJ1-5, with TRBD1 matching 7 bases. Germline loops: CDR1 SQVTM, CDR2 ANQGSEA. There are 13 residues in the CDR3. The CDR3 region has the DNA TGCAGCGTCAGACAGGGCCGCAATCAGCCCCATCATTTT. It yields the protein CSVRQGRNQPHHF. Supplemented by reference TRBV29-1 and TRBJ1-5, the full variable domain reads SAVISQKPSRDICQRGTSLTIQCQVDSQVTMMFWYRQQPGQSLTLIATANQGSEATYESGFVIDKFPISRPNLTFSTLTVSNMSPEDSSIYLCSVRQGRNQPHHFGDGTRLSIL.